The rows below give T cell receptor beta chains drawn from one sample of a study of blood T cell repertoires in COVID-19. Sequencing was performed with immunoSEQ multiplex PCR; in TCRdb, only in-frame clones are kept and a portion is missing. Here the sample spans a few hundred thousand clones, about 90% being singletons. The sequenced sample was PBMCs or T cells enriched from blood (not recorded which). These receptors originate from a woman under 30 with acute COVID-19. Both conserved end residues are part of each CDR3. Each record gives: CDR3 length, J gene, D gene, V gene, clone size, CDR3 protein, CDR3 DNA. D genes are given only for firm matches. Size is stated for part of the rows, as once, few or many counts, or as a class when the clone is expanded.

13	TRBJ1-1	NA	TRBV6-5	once	CASSPRENTEAFF	TGTGCCAGCAGTCCCAGGGAGAACACTGAAGCTTTCTTT
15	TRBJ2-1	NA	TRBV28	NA	CASSLDYRGYNEQFF	TGTGCCAGCAGTTTGGACTATAGAGGGTACAATGAGCAGTTCTTC
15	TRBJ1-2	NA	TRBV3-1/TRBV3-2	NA	CASSQVNQGSSGYTF	TGTGCCAGCAGCCAAGTCAATCAGGGGTCGTCGGGCTACACCTTC
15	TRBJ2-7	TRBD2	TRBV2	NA	CASSPGLAVTYEQYF	TGTGCCAGCAGTCCAGGACTAGCGGTGACCTACGAGCAGTACTTC
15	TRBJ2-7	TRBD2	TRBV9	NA	CASSPLGGLAREQYF	TGTGCCAGCAGCCCCCTCGGGGGACTAGCGCGAGAGCAGTACTTC
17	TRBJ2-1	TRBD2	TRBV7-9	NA	CASSLTSGSLSYNEQFF	TGTGCCAGCAGCTTAACTAGCGGGAGCCTCTCCTACAATGAGCAGTTCTTC
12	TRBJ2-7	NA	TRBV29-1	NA	CSVEEAAGEQYF	TGCAGCGTTGAAGAAGCCGCCGGCGAGCAGTACTTC
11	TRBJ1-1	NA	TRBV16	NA	CASSQTREAFF	TGTGCCAGCAGCCAAACACGTGAAGCTTTCTTT
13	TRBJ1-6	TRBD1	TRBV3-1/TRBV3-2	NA	CASRDRVGSPLHF	TGTGCCAGCAGGGACAGGGTTGGTTCACCCCTCCACTTT
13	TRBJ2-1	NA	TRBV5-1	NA	CASSTVMDNEQFF	TGCGCCAGCAGCACGGTGATGGACAATGAGCAGTTCTTC
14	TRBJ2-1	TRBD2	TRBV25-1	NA	CASSVNGRYNEQFF	TGTGCCAGCAGTGTGAACGGGAGGTACAATGAGCAGTTCTTC
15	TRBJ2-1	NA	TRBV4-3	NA	CASSQGGGLYNEQFF	TGCGCCAGCAGCCAAGGAGGAGGCCTGTACAATGAGCAGTTCTTC
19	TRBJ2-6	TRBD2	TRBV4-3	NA	CASSQESRGRHSGANVLTF	TGCGCCAGCAGCCAAGAATCGCGCGGGAGGCACTCTGGGGCCAACGTCCTGACTTTC
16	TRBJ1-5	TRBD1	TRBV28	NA	CASSPGQGGWSQPQHF	TGTGCCAGCAGTCCGGGACAGGGCGGTTGGAGTCAGCCCCAGCATTTT
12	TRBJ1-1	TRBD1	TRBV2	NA	CASSGTGAEAFF	TGTGCCAGCAGTGGAACAGGGGCTGAAGCTTTCTTT
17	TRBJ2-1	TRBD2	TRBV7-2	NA	CASSLAPNGLAGAEQFF	TGTGCCAGCAGCTTAGCACCTAACGGTCTAGCGGGAGCTGAGCAGTTCTTC
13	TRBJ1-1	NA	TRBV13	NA	CASSLEGDTEAFF	TGTGCCAGCAGCTTAGAAGGGGACACTGAAGCTTTCTTT
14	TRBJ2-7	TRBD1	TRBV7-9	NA	CASSPGQGFHEQYF	TGTGCCAGCAGCCCAGGACAGGGTTTTCACGAGCAGTACTTC
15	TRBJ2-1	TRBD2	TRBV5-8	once	CASSLAEAPYNEQFF	TGTGCCAGCAGCCTAGCGGAGGCCCCCTACAATGAGCAGTTCTTC
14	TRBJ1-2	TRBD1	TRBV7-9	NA	CASSPTGQGDGYTF	TGTGCCAGCAGCCCTACGGGACAGGGGGATGGCTACACCTTC
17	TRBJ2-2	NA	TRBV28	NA	CASSFPTQNTGTGELFF	TGTGCCAGCAGTTTCCCTACACAAAACACGGGGACCGGGGAGCTGTTTTTT
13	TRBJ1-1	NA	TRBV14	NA	CASSQGTGFEAFF	TGTGCCAGCAGCCAAGGCACAGGGTTTGAAGCTTTCTTT
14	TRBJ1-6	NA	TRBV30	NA	CAWSAQGYGSPLHF	TGTGCCTGGAGCGCTCAGGGGTATGGATCACCCCTCCACTTT
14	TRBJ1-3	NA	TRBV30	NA	CAWGNRNSGNTIYF	TGTGCCTGGGGGAACAGAAACTCTGGAAACACCATATATTTT
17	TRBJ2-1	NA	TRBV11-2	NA	CASSSLEGAYSYNEQFF	TGTGCCAGCAGCTCCCTTGAGGGCGCCTACTCCTACAATGAGCAGTTCTTC
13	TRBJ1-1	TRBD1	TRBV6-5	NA	CASSQDRGLEAFF	TGTGCCAGCAGCCAGGACAGGGGGCTTGAAGCTTTCTTT
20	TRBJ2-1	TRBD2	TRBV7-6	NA	CASSQWTSGSFLSSYNEQFF	TGTGCCAGCAGCCAATGGACTAGCGGGAGCTTCCTGAGCTCCTACAATGAGCAGTTCTTC
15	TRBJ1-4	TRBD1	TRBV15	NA	CATSPHRGRSEKLFF	TGTGCCACCAGCCCACACAGGGGAAGGAGTGAAAAACTGTTTTTT
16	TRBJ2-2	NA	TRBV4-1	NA	CASSQDRSRDTGELFF	TGCGCCAGCAGCCAAGATCGTAGTCGGGACACCGGGGAGCTGTTTTTT
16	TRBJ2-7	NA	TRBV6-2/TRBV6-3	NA	CASSYLLGKVSYEQYF	TGTGCCAGCAGTTACTTACTCGGGAAAGTCTCCTACGAGCAGTACTTC
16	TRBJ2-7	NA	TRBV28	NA	CASPPRLRDFPYEQYF	TGTGCCAGCCCCCCCAGACTCCGGGACTTTCCATACGAGCAGTACTTC
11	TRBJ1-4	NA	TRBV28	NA	CASRSSEKLFF	TGTGCCAGCAGGTCGTCTGAAAAACTGTTTTTT
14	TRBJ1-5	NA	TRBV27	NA	CASSLVGDNQPQHF	TGTGCCAGCAGTTTGGTAGGGGACAATCAGCCCCAGCATTTT
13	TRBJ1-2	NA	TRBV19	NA	CASRQEGTYGYTF	TGTGCCAGTAGGCAGGAAGGAACCTATGGCTACACCTTC
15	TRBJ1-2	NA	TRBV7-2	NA	CASSLYTRILYGYTF	TGTGCCAGCAGCTTATACACAAGAATCCTCTATGGCTACACCTTC
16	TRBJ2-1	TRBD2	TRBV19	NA	CASSARLAGAYNEQFF	TGTGCCAGTAGTGCCCGACTAGCGGGAGCCTACAATGAGCAGTTCTTC
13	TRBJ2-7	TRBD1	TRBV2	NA	CATARDRDYEQYF	TGTGCCACCGCCCGAGACAGGGACTACGAGCAGTACTTC
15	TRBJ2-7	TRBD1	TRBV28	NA	CASTSGTVLAYEQYF	TGTGCCAGCACCTCCGGGACAGTCCTAGCCTACGAGCAGTACTTC
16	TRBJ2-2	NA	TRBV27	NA	CASSTRLGSNTGELFF	TGTGCCAGCAGTACACGACTAGGATCGAACACCGGGGAGCTGTTTTTT
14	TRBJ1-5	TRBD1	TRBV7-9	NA	CASSPGTDNQPQHF	TGTGCCAGCAGCCCCGGGACAGACAATCAGCCCCAGCATTTT
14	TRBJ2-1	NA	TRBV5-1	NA	CASTDRSSYNEQFF	TGCGCCAGTACCGACAGAAGCTCCTACAATGAGCAGTTCTTC
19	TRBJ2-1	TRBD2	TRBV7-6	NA	CASSLLAGTSGSSYNEQFF	TGTGCCAGCAGCTTGTTAGCCGGGACTAGCGGTAGCTCCTACAATGAGCAGTTCTTC